The rows below give T cell receptor beta chains drawn from one sample of a study of T cell responses to AZD1222 COVID-19 vaccine. Assay: immunoSEQ multiplex PCR; the TCRdb copy retains only in-frame clones and omits some. The sample holds 65,000 to 85,000 clones, under 90% seen once. Sequencing was performed on peripheral blood, taken 28 days after the second AZD1222 dose. The receptors originated from an adult who received the AZD1222 COVID-19 vaccine. Both conserved end residues are part of each CDR3. The D gene is left open where the match is weak. The size of a clone is reported for some rows only, either as once, few or many, or as a class for expanded clones.

D gene	V gene	clone size	J gene	CDR3 DNA	CDR3 protein
NA	TRBV7-9	NA	TRBJ1-5	TGTGCCAGCAGCTTAGGGACAGCTAATCAGCCCCAGCATTTT	CASSLGTANQPQHF
TRBD1	TRBV3-1/TRBV3-2	NA	TRBJ1-6	TGTGCCAGCAGACAGGGGATACATTCACCCCTCCACTTT	CASRQGIHSPLHF
NA	TRBV14	NA	TRBJ1-1	TGTGCCAGCAGCCAGGGGAGGGTGAACACTGAAGCTTTCTTT	CASSQGRVNTEAFF
NA	TRBV7-8	few	TRBJ1-5	TGTGCCAGCAGACCTCATAGGCGTGCGTCCCCGAATCAGCCCCAGCATTTT	CASRPHRRASPNQPQHF
NA	TRBV5-1	NA	TRBJ2-2	TGCGCCAGCAGCTTGGAGTACAGGGCAGCGAACACCGGGGAGCTGTTTTTT	CASSLEYRAANTGELFF
NA	TRBV3-1/TRBV3-2	NA	TRBJ2-5	TGTGCCAGCAGCCCCCAAAGAGAGACCCAGTACTTC	CASSPQRETQYF
TRBD2	TRBV27	NA	TRBJ2-5	TGTGCCAGCGCCGGGACTAGCGGGGGCTCGGGCCAAGAGACCCAGTACTTC	CASAGTSGGSGQETQYF
NA	TRBV19	once	TRBJ2-7	TGTGCCAGTAGCCCGAAGGACGGCGCGACCTACGAGCAGTACTTC	CASSPKDGATYEQYF
TRBD1	TRBV7-9	NA	TRBJ1-4	TGTGCCAGCAGGGCAGGGGGACCTAATGAAAAACTGTTTTTT	CASRAGGPNEKLFF
TRBD1	TRBV6-5	many	TRBJ2-4	TGTGCCAGCATCCCTGGGACAGGGGACATTGACATTCAGTACTTC	CASIPGTGDIDIQYF
TRBD2	TRBV12-3/TRBV12-4	NA	TRBJ2-5	TGTGCCAGCACCGGACTAGAGGCAGAGACCCAGTACTTC	CASTGLEAETQYF
NA	TRBV6-2/TRBV6-3	NA	TRBJ2-7	TGTGCCAGCAGTTACTACTGGTACGAGCAGTACTTC	CASSYYWYEQYF
NA	TRBV3-1/TRBV3-2	NA	TRBJ1-1	TGTGCCAGCAGCCAAGTGGTTTCTGCCGCTGAAGCTTTCTTT	CASSQVVSAAEAFF